This note documents a single T cell receptor beta chain sequence. Its specificity is unknown. The assay was immunoSEQ multiplex PCR, and TCRdb's table has in-frame clones only and misses some. Seen here are some 25,000 clones, roughly 85% observed once, and the top ten hold 35% to 50%. These data come from a study of OX40 agonist ivuxolimab in advanced cancers. General observations from the study: Clonal expansion from baseline to week 6 occurred in both CD4+ and CD8+ T cells.

With V trimmed by 2 bases and J by 8 bases, 6 bases remained unmatched. The CDR3 consists of 14 residues. Germline V CDR1 and CDR2: SGHAT, FQNNGV. The clonotype originates from an adult with an advanced solid tumor such as melanoma, head and neck, liver or kidney cancer. The rearrangement joins TRBV11-2 to TRBJ1-2; TRBD1 matches at 9 bases. This specimen was CD4+ or CD8+ T cells sorted from blood, taken in a trial of the OX40 agonist ivuxolimab. The CDR3 loop reads CASSLRGQGSGYTF. The CDR3, as DNA: TGTGCCAGCAGCTTACGGGGACAGGGCAGCGGCTACACCTTC.